This T cell receptor beta chain is from a study of blood T cell repertoires in COVID-19. Study-level information: Nucleic acid was either cDNA or gDNA, and it came from T cells, B-cell-depleted T cells, or PBMCs.

V was trimmed by 10 bases and J by 1 base, leaving 14 bases between them. This CDR3 is 14 amino acids long. Germline CDR1 reads ENHRY; CDR2 reads SYGVKD. Only in-frame clones appear in the TCRdb table, and some are missing; sequencing was by immunoSEQ multiplex PCR. Of about 180,000 clones listed, around 89% were seen once; the top ten hold under 2%. Sequenced material: peripheral blood. The clonotype comes from a man younger than 30 who had recovered from COVID-19. The V gene is TRBV10-3, the J gene TRBJ1-3, with D uncertain. DNA of the CDR3: TGTGCCAGCTCAACGCAACTATCTGGAAACACCATATATTTT. Translation gives CASSTQLSGNTIYF.